Listed here are 5 T cell receptor beta chains from one sample, sequenced in a study of T cells in Graves' hyperthyroidism and ophthalmopathy (dated by TCRdb to the late 2010s). Library preparation was by multiplex PCR. Data came from an Illumina HiSeq 2000. The TCR beta CDR3 regions were amplified from the RNA transcripts. For the first round of RT-PCR on the TCR CDR3, the HTBI primer set was used together with the Qiagen OneStep RT-PCR kit. Clones were called with MiXCR by TCRdb after fastp trimmed the public reads at Q25, and only in-frame beta chains were retained. Rows with a matching CDR3 protein are joined into one entry that keeps the most common DNA and genes. The sample contains hundreds of thousands of distinct CDR3 sequences, 13% of them found a single time. Jointly, the top ten make up less than 10% of the sample. Material: blood. The receptors derive from a young woman with Graves' hyperthyroidism.

This clonotype was seen at least ten times. This chain connects TRBV10-3 to TRBJ1-3; D is perhaps TRBD1 (5 bases). This CDR3 has 13 amino acids. CDR1 and CDR2 (germline): ENHRY, SYGVKD. The germline V and J ends were trimmed by 11 bases and 7 bases, with 18 bases remaining between them. DNA for the CDR3: TGTGCCCTGTCCCAGGGCGAGAGGAACACCATATATTTT. This gives the protein CALSQGERNTIYF.

This clonotype was found a few times. The chain uses TRBV19 and TRBJ2-7; D not resolved. The V gene lost 3 bases and the J gene lost 2 bases, with 11 bases spanning the gap. Germline V lookup: CDR1 LNHDA, CDR2 SQIVND (reference sequence). This CDR3 spans 14 amino acids. DNA for the CDR3: TGTGCCAGTAGTATGATCCTTGGTGCCTACGAGCAGTACTTC. Translated: CASSMILGAYEQYF.

At least ten counts were recorded for this clonotype. The chain is built from TRBV20-1 and TRBJ2-3; no reliable D call. The CDR3 runs 10 residues. V lost 1 base and J lost 6, with 2 bases in between. Germline CDR1 reads DFQATT; CDR2 reads SNEGSKA (reference sequence). The CDR3 DNA follows: TGCAGTGCTAGAGCCGATACGCAGTATTTT. Translation: CSARADTQYF.

This clonotype has a count of ten or more. This chain links TRBV6-1 with TRBJ1-4; a weak D match, TRBD1 (5 bases). Germline assignment: CDR1 MNHNS and CDR2 SASEGT. The V gene lost 5 bases and the J gene lost 7 bases, with 20 bases spanning the gap. The CDR3 is made up of 16 amino acids. CDR3: CASSYLAGIGSEKLFF. CDR3 coding DNA: TGTGCCAGCAGTTATCTTGCAGGGATTGGAAGTGAAAAACTGTTTTTT.

V gene TRBV27 combines with J gene TRBJ1-2; TRBD1 matches at 8 bases. V was clipped by 11 bases and J by 4 bases; unmatched bases: 12. CDR3 length: 14 amino acids. Germline V gene data show CDR1 as MNHEY and CDR2 as SMNVEV (reference sequence). CDR3 amino acids: CACSSTTGGYGYTF. Here the CDR3 DNA reads TGTGCCTGTAGTTCAACCACAGGGGGCTATGGCTACACCTTC.